The T cell receptor (beta chain) under discussion was sequenced for a study of blood T cell repertoires in COVID-19. Study background: Donors in the United States, Italy and Spain gave samples during acute or convalescent COVID-19.

The V gene lost 3 bases and the J gene lost 4 bases, with 6 bases spanning the gap. Per germline, CDR1 MNHNS and CDR2 SASEGT. This CDR3 contains 13 residues. Per the original data handling: Quantification of nucleated cells was approximated via reference gene primer amplification. TCRdb's copy holds only in-frame clones and misses some; the assay was immunoSEQ multiplex PCR. The DNA was the basis for D and trimming; V, J and clone size are from that table. The repertoire holds approximately 460,000 clones, 80% to 90% seen once, with approximately 0.9% in the top ten. This clone appeared a few times. Sequenced: peripheral blood. The chain combines TRBV6-1 with TRBJ2-2, with no clear D. The TCR was taken from a man younger than 30 with COVID-19, enrolled during active disease. The CDR3 loop is CASSDRATGELFF. CDR3 sequence (DNA): TGTGCCAGCAGTGACCGAGCCACCGGGGAGCTGTTTTTT.